The next 23 T cell receptor beta chains were all read from a single sample in a study of T cell changes during pregnancy in multiple sclerosis. This table comes from immunoSEQ multiplex PCR, and its TCRdb copy is limited to in-frame clones, with some not included. This sample has around 74,000 clones, with more than 85% found just once. The sample consisted of peripheral blood, taken before pregnancy. The source of these receptors is a female donor with multiple sclerosis, enrolled in a pregnancy study.

The chain carries TRBV6-1 and TRBJ2-5; D possibly corresponds to TRBD1 (5 bases). Trimming pared 6 bases from V and 5 bases from J, leaving 13 bases between. Looked up from germline, CDR1 is MNHNS and CDR2 is SASEGT. The CDR3 has 13 residues. The CDR3 nucleotides are TGTGCCAGCAGACGACAGCCCGAGGAGACCCAGTACTTC. As protein: CASRRQPEETQYF.

Only one count was recorded for this clone. V is TRBV20-1 and J is TRBJ1-1, with D perhaps matching TRBD1 (5 bases). The CDR3 consists of 11 residues. Germline values: CDR1 DFQATT, CDR2 SNEGSKA (reference sequence). V lost 6 bases and J lost 4, with 9 bases in between. The CDR3 here is CSARGGTEAFF. CDR3 DNA: TGCAGTGCCCGGGGGGGCACTGAAGCTTTCTTT.

Only one count was recorded for this clone. V usage is TRBV7-6 and J usage is TRBJ2-1; TRBD2 matches 9 bases. Trimming cost V 1 base and J 8 bases; bases outside gene matches: 6. CDR1 and CDR2 (germline): SGHVS, FNYEAQ. This CDR3 is 15 amino acids long. The CDR3 here is CASSLGAGGLDEQFF. In DNA form, the CDR3 reads TGTGCCAGCAGCTTAGGGGCGGGGGGGCTCGATGAGCAGTTCTTC.

The chain uses TRBV7-6 and TRBJ1-3; maybe TRBD1 (6 bases). The length of the CDR3 is 14 residues. V lost 4 bases, J lost 4 bases, and 11 bases lay in between. Germline V gene lookup returns CDR1 SGHVS and CDR2 FNYEAQ. The CDR3: CASSYREGGNTIYF. CDR3 DNA: TGTGCCAGCAGCTACAGGGAAGGGGGAAACACCATATATTTT. The whole variable domain, filled in from reference TRBV7-6 and TRBJ1-3, reads GAGVSQSPRYKVTKRGQDVALRCDPISGHVSLYWYRQALGQGPEFLTYFNYEAQQDKSGLPNDRFSAERPEGSISTLTIQRTEQRDSAMYRCASSYREGGNTIYFGEGSWLTVV.

V is TRBV2 and J is TRBJ2-7; D is uncertain. Germline CDR1 SNHLY, CDR2 FYNNEI. V shed 6 bases and J shed 2 bases, with 11 bases lying between them. CDR3 size: 13 residues. DNA of the CDR3: TGTGCCAGCAGATTAACTCCCCCCTACGAGCAGTACTTC. Amino acid sequence: CASRLTPPYEQYF.

The chain has TRBV11-2 and TRBJ1-2; D ambiguous. Trimming shortened V by 5 bases and J by 7 bases, and 20 bases separated the two germline ends. Germline V gene sequence: CDR1 SGHAT, CDR2 FQNNGV. The CDR3 covers 15 residues. CDR3 coding DNA: TGTGCCAGCAGCGCTTGGGCAGCGGCCCTTCGTGGCTACACCTTC. Its protein is CASSAWAAALRGYTF. Using reference TRBV11-2 and TRBJ1-2 for the parts outside the CDR3, the full variable domain is EAGVAQSPRYKIIEKRQSVAFWCNPISGHATLYWYQQILGQGPKLLIQFQNNGVVDDSQLPKDRFSAERLKGVDSTLKIQPAKLEDSAVYLCASSAWAAALRGYTFGSGTRLTVV.

The chain is built from TRBV19 and TRBJ2-3, with 9 bases that match TRBD2. Unmatched junction bases numbered 5, after V lost 3 bases and J lost 4 bases. The CDR3 length is 15 residues. Germline V gene sequence: CDR1 LNHDA, CDR2 SQIVND (reference sequence). CDR3 region: CASSIGREGADTQYF. The CDR3 nucleotides read TGTGCCAGTAGTATCGGGCGGGAGGGCGCAGATACGCAGTATTTT.

This sequence joins TRBV5-4 and TRBJ2-1, with D perhaps matching TRBD2 (6 bases). This CDR3 spans 16 amino acids. CDR1 SGHNT and CDR2 YYREEE come from the germline V gene (reference sequence). Between the trimmed V and J ends, which lost 7 bases and 4 bases, there was a span of 21 bases. CDR3 DNA: TGTGCCAGCTCTTCACGAGGCGGGATTAGGTACAATGAGCAGTTCTTC. Encoded protein: CASSSRGGIRYNEQFF. Combining the CDR3 with reference TRBV5-4 and TRBJ2-1 gives the whole variable domain ETGVTQSPTHLIKTRGQQVTLRCSSQSGHNTVSWYQQALGQGPQFIFQYYREEENGRGNFPPRFSGLQFPNYSSELNVNALELDDSALYLCASSSRGGIRYNEQFFGPGTRLTVL.

The CDR3: CASRRYGTGEIGEAFF. The CDR3 coding sequence is TGCGCCAGCCGTCGGTACGGGACAGGGGAGATCGGGGAAGCTTTCTTT. The J gene is TRBJ1-1, the V gene TRBV4-3; 10 nucleotides agree with TRBD1. The germline gives CDR1 LGHNA, CDR2 YSLEER. This CDR3 region has 16 residues. V was pared by 8 bases and J by 8 bases, with 17 bases of the junction left unmatched.

The V gene is TRBV2, the J gene TRBJ1-1; 7 bases line up with TRBD1. After removal of 8 bases from V and 0 bases from J, the junction contained 3 bases not matched to a gene. The CDR3 consists of 13 residues. Germline CDR1 and CDR2: SNHLY and FYNNEI. The CDR3 DNA reads as TGTGCCAGCGGTGGGACAGTGAACACTGAAGCTTTCTTT. It encodes CASGGTVNTEAFF. Based on the CDR3 plus reference TRBV2 and TRBJ1-1, the full variable domain is EPEVTQTPSHQVTQMGQEVILRCVPISNHLYFYWYRQILGQKVEFLVSFYNNEISEKSEIFDDQFSVERPDGSNFTLKIRSTKLEDSAMYFCASGGTVNTEAFFGQGTRLTVV.

The chain employs TRBV5-1 and TRBJ1-1, with a possible D match to TRBD1 (5 bases). V lost 2 bases and J lost 0, with 20 bases in between. Germline values: CDR1 SGHRS, CDR2 YFSETQ. The CDR3 sequence is 18 residues long. CDR3 sequence: CASSFTGPQPLMNTEAFF. For the CDR3, the DNA is TGCGCCAGCAGCTTCACAGGACCGCAACCACTTATGAACACTGAAGCTTTCTTT.

This clone was observed a single time. The genes are TRBV7-8 and TRBJ2-7; tentative D call: TRBD2 (6 bases). V was clipped by 3 bases and J by 6 bases, with 12 bases between them. The length of the CDR3 is 13 residues. Per germline, CDR1 SGHVS and CDR2 FQNEAQ. The CDR3 region has the DNA TGTGCCAGCAGCTTTAGGTACGGGAGCGAGCAGTACTTC. Protein: CASSFRYGSEQYF.

This clone was seen a single time. The chain has TRBV5-1 and TRBJ2-1, with D maybe TRBD1 (6 bases). The length of the CDR3 is 14 residues. CDR1 and CDR2 (germline): SGHRS, YFSETQ. The V gene lost 0 bases and the J gene lost 8 bases, with 12 bases spanning the gap. CDR3 in DNA: TGCGCCAGCAGCTTGGGGGGGCCGGCGGATGAGCAGTTCTTC. It codes for CASSLGGPADEQFF.

The rearrangement links TRBV30 to TRBJ1-3; D unclear. CDR3 length: 13 amino acids. Trimming removed 1 base from V and 2 bases from J, with 6 bases in between. The V gene's germline CDR1 is GTSNPN and CDR2 SVGIG (reference sequence). The CDR3 spells CAWSALPGNTIYF. As DNA, the CDR3 is TGTGCCTGGAGTGCCCTTCCTGGAAACACCATATATTTT.

This chain joins TRBV18 and TRBJ2-2; possible D gene TRBD2, 5 bases. Germline CDR1 reads KGHSH; CDR2 reads LQKENI. The germline V and J ends were trimmed by 3 bases and 6 bases, with 8 bases remaining between them. The length of the CDR3 is 13 residues. The CDR3 DNA reads as TGTGCCAGCTCACCCGACTACGCCGGGGAGCTGTTTTTT. Its translation is CASSPDYAGELFF.

The rearrangement joins TRBV7-2 to TRBJ2-4, with a possible D match to TRBD2 (6 bases). V lost 5 bases and J lost 2, with 25 bases in between. The CDR3 has 19 amino acids. Germline V gives CDR1 SGHTA, CDR2 FQGNSA. CDR3 sequence (DNA): TGTGCCAGCAGCCAAGCATTTAGCGGCCTGGGGATGTCCAAAAACATTCAGTACTTC. It encodes CASSQAFSGLGMSKNIQYF.

The chain links TRBV10-1 to TRBJ1-2, with 9 bases lining up with TRBD1. V was clipped by 4 bases and J by 2 bases; unmatched bases: 5. This CDR3 is built from 15 residues. The germline V gene has CDR1 WNHNN and CDR2 SYGVQD (reference sequence). The CDR3 spells CASSGHGQGNYGYTF. In DNA form, the CDR3 reads TGCGCCAGCAGTGGCCATGGACAGGGGAACTATGGCTACACCTTC.

CDR3 amino acids: CSAVAQETQYF. In DNA, the CDR3 is TGCAGTGCGGTGGCCCAAGAGACCCAGTACTTC. The rearrangement joins TRBV20-1 to TRBJ2-5, with D uncertain. V was cut by 6 bases and J by 1 base, with 6 bases left in between. CDR1 and CDR2 (germline): DFQATT, SNEGSKA (reference sequence). This CDR3 spans 11 amino acids.

V usage is TRBV7-2 and J usage is TRBJ2-1; no definite D call. This CDR3 is 14 amino acids long. Trimming left V 2 bases short and J 7 bases short, with 12 bases between. Looked up from germline, CDR1 is SGHTA and CDR2 is FQGNSA. CDR3 nucleotides: TGTGCCAGCAGCTTATTTTATCTGCGAAATGAGCAGTTCTTC. Amino acid sequence: CASSLFYLRNEQFF.

The V call is TRBV18, the J call TRBJ2-2; 10 bases align to TRBD1. The CDR3 sequence is 17 residues long. CDR1 is KGHSH and CDR2 is LQKENI in the germline V gene. V shed 3 bases, J shed 6 bases, and the junction held 10 bases outside the gene matches. In DNA, the CDR3 is TGTGCCAGCTCACCGAATATGCCGGGACAGGGGTCCGGGGAGCTGTTTTTT. It encodes CASSPNMPGQGSGELFF. Variable domain in full (rest from reference TRBV18 and TRBJ2-2): NAGVMQNPRHLVRRRGQEARLRCSPMKGHSHVYWYRQLPEEGLKFMVYLQKENIIDESGMPKERFSAEFPKEGPSILRIQQVVRGDSAAYFCASSPNMPGQGSGELFFGEGSRLTVL.

The rearrangement joins TRBV2 to TRBJ1-5; 7 bases match TRBD1. Unmatched junction bases numbered 7, after V lost 6 bases and J lost 5 bases. CDR3 size: 14 residues. Germline CDR1 SNHLY, CDR2 FYNNEI. CDR3 loop: CASRRQGEDQPQHF. The CDR3 bases are TGTGCCAGCAGGAGACAGGGTGAGGATCAGCCCCAGCATTTT.

The chain couples TRBV6-4 to TRBJ2-3; 9 bases line up with TRBD2. The CDR3 runs to 16 residues. Germline values: CDR1 MRHNA, CDR2 SNTAGT. Trimming took 0 bases from V and 2 from J; bases not matched to a gene: 3. The CDR3 here is CASSDSSSGDTDTQYF. The CDR3 coding sequence is TGTGCCAGCAGTGACTCGTCTAGCGGGGACACAGATACGCAGTATTTT.

The rearrangement uses TRBV7-9 and TRBJ2-5, with 10 bases aligning to TRBD2. The germline V gene encodes CDR1 SEHNR and CDR2 FQNEAQ (reference sequence). The CDR3 has 18 residues. Germline trimming cut 5 bases from V and 5 bases from J; bases unmatched to any gene: 17. The chain's CDR3 is CASSPPSGRAGMTETQYF. DNA for the CDR3: TGTGCCAGCAGCCCCCCGAGCGGGAGGGCCGGTATGACGGAGACCCAGTACTTC.